Below, one T cell receptor (beta chain) is given with its context. Its matching antigen is unknown. The data are from a study of blood T cells in healthy people across ages. Germline values: CDR1 MNHNS, CDR2 SASEGT. Trimming removed 1 base from V and 2 bases from J, with 12 bases in between. The CDR3 sequence is 15 residues long. Next came a second PCR, run for about 7 to 12 cycles, which used a sample-barcoded 5' primer along with a J-beta primer mix. TCRdb itself ran the 5' RACE reads through MiXCR, one entry per CDR3 protein. The data contain roughly 1,500,000 distinct CDR3 sequences, approximately 42% of them seen just once; the ten biggest clones take up roughly 7.7%. General study findings and limits: Per-million-T-cell TCR beta diversity fell roughly linearly with age. Donor CMV infection status was unknown, possibly confounding age-related changes in expanded clonotypes.

The chain uses TRBV6-1 and TRBJ2-7, with D maybe TRBD2 (6 bases). The receptor was isolated from a woman in her late teens or twenties in good health. The sequencing sample was made of blood. CDR3 region: CASSEGEGRTYEQYF. The CDR3 DNA reads TGTGCCAGCAGTGAAGGGGAAGGGAGGACCTACGAGCAGTACTTC.